In this sample, the clone carrying this TCR beta chain turned up once. Its target is unknown. The sample has other DNA sequences that encode this CDR3 too. CD4+ cell separation produced CD45RA+ naive and CD45RA-negative memory subsets. The protocol was immunoSEQ multiplex PCR, while the TCRdb copy is restricted to in-frame clones and leaves out a portion. In the table there are around 2.5 million clones, over 85% of which are singletons. The data are from a study of shared clonotypes between healthy human individuals. Study overall: For every donor, three CD4 naive, three CD4 memory, two CD8 naive and one CD8 memory plates were used. General study results and limits: Shared clonotypes across all four donors exceeded non-shared ones in generation probability.

The material sequenced was naive CD4+ T cells from PBMCs. The sample's subset: CD45RA+ positively selected. The clonotype comes from a man younger than 35 in good health. Some clones in this sample may be carry-over from other donors' samples.

The CDR3 is CSARDYYGYTF. In DNA, the CDR3 is TGCAGTGCTAGAGATTACTATGGCTACACCTTC. The chain joins TRBV20-1 to TRBJ1-2, with D unresolved. Germline CDR1 reads DFQATT; CDR2 reads SNEGSKA (reference sequence). The CDR3 is made up of 11 amino acids. Deletions cut 0 bases from V and 3 bases from J, with 2 bases between.